Presented here are 19 T cell receptor beta chains from one specimen sequenced in a study of OX40 agonist ivuxolimab in advanced cancers. Sequencing used immunoSEQ multiplex PCR; TCRdb keeps in-frame clones, though not all of them. The profile shows roughly 41,000 clones, approximately 88% of them singletons. The source was CD4+ or CD8+ T cells sorted from blood, collected in a trial of the OX40 agonist ivuxolimab. All receptors derive from an adult with an advanced solid tumor such as melanoma, head and neck, liver or kidney cancer.

The V and J genes are TRBV19 and TRBJ2-5; D unresolved. V was cut by 3 bases and J by 4 bases, with 9 bases left in between. Germline CDR1 is LNHDA and CDR2 is SQIVND (reference sequence). The CDR3 runs to 13 residues. CDR3 DNA sequence: TGTGCCAGTAGTATGGGGTATTTAGAGACCCAGTACTTC. It encodes CASSMGYLETQYF.

This clone was observed a single time. The CDR3 sequence: CASSLSTGGTEAFF. The CDR3 DNA reads TGTGCCAGCAGCCTCTCGACAGGGGGCACTGAAGCTTTCTTT. This rearrangement joins TRBV11-2 to TRBJ1-1; 9 nucleotides line up with TRBD1. CDR1 and CDR2 (germline): SGHAT, FQNNGV. The CDR3 is 14 residues long. The ends lost 5 bases at V and 4 bases at J; junction bases unmatched: 5.

This sequence joins TRBV9 and TRBJ2-2; 11 bases map to TRBD2. CDR3 length: 17 residues. The V and J ends lost 3 bases and 1 base, in that order; junction bases with no gene match: 5. The germline gives CDR1 SGDLS, CDR2 YYNGEE. The CDR3 DNA is TGTGCCAGCAGCGGGCAACTAGCGGGGGTGAACACCGGGGAGCTGTTTTTT. Amino acid sequence: CASSGQLAGVNTGELFF.

The CDR3 sequence is CASSPVLNTEAFF. The DNA for the CDR3 is TGCGCCAGCAGCCCGGTCTTGAACACTGAAGCTTTCTTT. The rearrangement links TRBV5-1 to TRBJ1-1; D not certain. V shed 4 bases and J shed 0 bases, with 7 bases lying between them. CDR3 length equals 13 residues. CDR1 and CDR2 (germline): SGHRS, YFSETQ.

This sequence joins TRBV6-5 and TRBJ2-7; D is possibly TRBD1 (5 bases). V lost 0 bases, J lost 4 bases, and 7 bases lay in between. CDR3 length: 13 amino acids. Germline-derived CDR1 and CDR2 are MNHEY and SVGAGI. The CDR3 sequence is CASSYSTGYEQYF. CDR3 sequence (DNA): TGTGCCAGCAGTTACTCAACAGGATACGAGCAGTACTTC.

This clone was seen a single time. The chain combines TRBV19 with TRBJ2-1; 10 positions agree with TRBD1. V lost 11 bases, J lost 6 bases, and 10 bases stayed unmatched. Germline V gene lookup returns CDR1 LNHDA and CDR2 SQIVND (reference sequence). The CDR3 is made up of 14 amino acids. The CDR3 sequence is CAVRPGQGFNEQFF. The CDR3 DNA sequence: TGTGCCGTTCGGCCGGGACAGGGGTTCAATGAGCAGTTCTTC.

The chain couples TRBV18 to TRBJ1-5, with 8 positions matching TRBD1. The junction had 7 bases not matched to a gene; V was cut back by 3 bases and J by 0 bases. Germline CDR1 KGHSH, CDR2 LQKENI. The CDR3 spans 17 residues. CDR3 protein: CASSPTGGILSNQPQHF. CDR3 in DNA: TGTGCCAGCTCACCCACAGGGGGTATCCTTAGCAATCAGCCCCAGCATTTT.

The chain is built from TRBV7-9 and TRBJ2-4; the D gene is possibly TRBD1 (6 bases). V gave up 1 base and J gave up 2 bases, with 12 bases separating them. The germline V gene encodes CDR1 SEHNR and CDR2 FQNEAQ (reference sequence). The length of the CDR3 is 16 residues. The CDR3 DNA reads as TGTGCCAGCAGCTTAGGAGCCGGGACAACCAAAAACATTCAGTACTTC. Amino acid sequence: CASSLGAGTTKNIQYF. Combining the CDR3 with reference TRBV7-9 and TRBJ2-4 gives the whole variable domain DTGVSQNPRHKITKRGQNVTFRCDPISEHNRLYWYRQTLGQGPEFLTYFQNEAQLEKSRLLSDRFSAERPKGSFSTLEIQRTEQGDSAMYLCASSLGAGTTKNIQYFGAGTRLSVL.

The genes are TRBV11-2 and TRBJ2-7, with a weak D call TRBD2 (5 bases). This CDR3 is built from 13 residues. Germline loops: CDR1 SGHAT, CDR2 FQNNGV. Trimming removed 3 bases from V and 2 bases from J, with 8 bases in between. The CDR3 loop reads CASSFSGTYEQYF. CDR3 bases: TGTGCCAGCAGCTTTTCCGGGACCTACGAGCAGTACTTC.

The chain's CDR3 is CASSEPAGGTDTQYF. The CDR3 nucleotides are TGCGCCAGCAGTGAACCAGCGGGAGGAACAGATACGCAGTATTTT. This chain joins TRBV10-2 and TRBJ2-3, with 9 positions matching TRBD2. CDR3 length equals 15 residues. V lost 3 bases, J lost 3 bases, and 4 bases stayed unmatched. Looked up from germline, CDR1 is WSHSY and CDR2 is SAAADI.

The rearrangement links TRBV9 to TRBJ1-2; D not resolved. Trimming shortened V by 4 bases and J by 0 bases, and 13 bases separated the two germline ends. The CDR3 length is 15 residues. Germline values: CDR1 SGDLS, CDR2 YYNGEE. The DNA of the CDR3 is TGTGCCAGCAGCCCCGAGACGACCCCTAACTATGGCTACACCTTC. It codes for CASSPETTPNYGYTF.

The chain has TRBV7-8 and TRBJ2-7, with a possible D match to TRBD1 (6 bases). Trimming removed 1 base at V and 0 bases at J, with 7 bases between. CDR1 is SGHVS, CDR2 FQNEAQ, per germline. The CDR3 covers 14 residues. This CDR3 is CASSLEDSSYEQYF. CDR3 bases: TGTGCCAGCAGCTTAGAGGACAGCTCCTACGAGCAGTACTTC.

The rearrangement joins TRBV14 to TRBJ1-2; maybe TRBD1 (5 bases). Germline CDR1 reads SGHDN; CDR2 reads FVKESK. V was shortened by 1 base and J by 0 bases, with 12 bases between the two germline ends. The CDR3 length is 16 residues. The CDR3 sequence: CASSQVGHSSNYGYTF. The CDR3 nucleotides are TGTGCCAGCAGCCAAGTTGGACATAGCTCTAACTATGGCTACACCTTC.

This clone showed up just once. The chain links TRBV9 to TRBJ2-1, with 14 bases identical to TRBD2. CDR3 length: 15 residues. In germline, CDR1 is SGDLS, CDR2 YYNGEE. Losses at the gene ends were 5 bases for V and 6 bases for J; bases not matched to a gene: 4. CDR3 residues: CASSRGTSGGNEQFF. CDR3 DNA: TGTGCCAGCAGTAGAGGGACTAGCGGGGGCAATGAGCAGTTCTTC.

This clone was observed a handful of times. CDR3 sequence: CASSFGGANEKLFF. The DNA of the CDR3 is TGCGCCAGCAGCTTCGGCGGTGCTAATGAAAAACTGTTTTTT. The rearrangement links TRBV5-1 to TRBJ1-4; D gene ambiguous. CDR3 length: 14 residues. The V gene lost 2 bases and the J gene lost 3 bases, with 8 bases spanning the gap. Germline CDR1 and CDR2: SGHRS and YFSETQ.

This clone was detected many times. The chain is built from TRBV7-9 and TRBJ1-1; a possible D gene is TRBD1 (5 bases). The CDR3 is 13 amino acids. Germline values: CDR1 SEHNR, CDR2 FQNEAQ (reference sequence). V was clipped by 2 bases and J by 3 bases, with 7 bases between them. CDR3 nucleotides: TGTGCCAGCAGCTTACAGGGCGACACTGAAGCTTTCTTT. Its translation: CASSLQGDTEAFF.

The chain combines TRBV7-9 with TRBJ2-5; 10 nucleotides agree with TRBD1. Losses at the gene ends were 5 bases for V and 4 bases for J; bases not matched to a gene: 7. This CDR3 contains 15 residues. CDR1 is SEHNR, CDR2 FQNEAQ, per germline (reference sequence). DNA for the CDR3: TGTGCCAGCAGCCTTCGTCGACAGGGGGCAGAGACCCAGTACTTC. Residues: CASSLRRQGAETQYF.

This clone came up a few times. This chain uses TRBV11-3 with TRBJ1-1; no definite D call. Germline CDR1 and CDR2: SGHNT and YENEEA. CDR3 length: 14 amino acids. Trimming stripped 5 bases from V and 4 bases from J, with 14 bases between. The CDR3 coding sequence is TGTGCCAGCAGCCAAGCAGGCGCTGTCACTGAAGCTTTCTTT. It yields the protein CASSQAGAVTEAFF.

In DNA form, the CDR3 reads TGTGCCAGCAGCCCGACGACTGGGGCTAGCGGGGGTAATGAGCAGTTCTTC. Translating gives CASSPTTGASGGNEQFF. The V and J genes are TRBV9 and TRBJ2-1; 10 positions agree with TRBD2. CDR3 length equals 17 residues. V dropped 4 bases and J dropped 7; count of bases not matched to a gene: 14. Germline V gene lookup returns CDR1 SGDLS and CDR2 YYNGEE.